A single sample gave rise to the 13 T cell receptor beta chains below, sequenced in a study of control samples from healthy donors and cancer patients. Measured with immunoSEQ multiplex PCR; TCRdb has only the in-frame clones, and not every one. The table has some 89,000 clones, more than 70% seen once. Sequencing used blood. These receptors all come from a woman between 40 and 50 years old in good health.

This clone occurred once. This sequence joins TRBV29-1 and TRBJ2-7; D ambiguous. V was clipped by 7 bases and J by 0 bases, with 10 bases between them. The germline gives CDR1 SQVTM, CDR2 ANQGSEA. CDR3 length: 12 residues. In nucleotides, the CDR3 is TGCAGCGGGGGAAAGAACTCCTACGAGCAGTACTTC. Translating gives CSGGKNSYEQYF.

The chain has TRBV4-1 and TRBJ1-1; perhaps TRBD1 as D (6 bases). This CDR3 has 16 residues. Germline V gene sequence: CDR1 MGHRA, CDR2 YSYEKL. Trimming cost V 0 bases and J 2 bases, with 13 bases left between them. The CDR3 DNA sequence: TGCGCCAGCAGCCAAGAATGGACAGTTAGAAACACTGAAGCTTTCTTT. Translated, it gives CASSQEWTVRNTEAFF.

V gene TRBV10-3 combines with J gene TRBJ1-2, with D unclear. The V end lost 3 bases, the J end lost 1 base, and 9 bases lay between the germline ends. The CDR3 is 14 amino acids. Germline CDR1 and CDR2: ENHRY and SYGVKD. In nucleotides, the CDR3 is TGTGCCATCAGTGAAGTTACGGATAACTATGGCTACACCTTC. This gives the protein CAISEVTDNYGYTF.

The chain links TRBV7-2 to TRBJ1-1; TRBD1 might be the D (6 bases). This CDR3 region has 16 residues. From germline, CDR1 is SGHTA and CDR2 FQGNSA. V lost 3 bases, J lost 0 bases, and 14 bases lay in between. The DNA for the CDR3 is TGTGCCAGCAGCTTCCCGGTTCAGGGGATGAACACTGAAGCTTTCTTT. Protein: CASSFPVQGMNTEAFF.

This chain joins TRBV4-3 and TRBJ2-1; 10 nucleotides align to TRBD2. With V trimmed by 2 bases and J by 2 bases, 3 bases remained unmatched. There are 16 residues in the CDR3. The V gene's germline CDR1 is LGHNA and CDR2 YSLEER. CDR3 amino acids: CASSQPLAGAYNEQFF. Written as DNA, the CDR3 is TGCGCCAGCAGCCAACCGCTAGCGGGGGCCTACAATGAGCAGTTCTTC.

This clone was found once. J is TRBJ1-5 and V is TRBV7-2, with D unresolved. Trimming pared 2 bases from V and 5 bases from J, leaving 10 bases between. Germline loops: CDR1 SGHTA, CDR2 FQGNSA. The CDR3 is 14 residues long. This chain's CDR3 is CASSLTSGYQPQHF. CDR3 DNA: TGTGCCAGCAGCTTAACATCCGGGTATCAGCCCCAGCATTTT.

The chain recombines TRBV27 with TRBJ2-2, with TRBD2 identical over 9 bases. V trimming: 6 bases; J trimming: 4 bases; junction bases outside the gene matches: 9. Germline loops: CDR1 MNHEY, CDR2 SMNVEV (reference sequence). This CDR3 has 16 amino acids. The DNA of the CDR3 is TGTGCCAGCAGAAAAACGACTAGCGGACGCACCGGGGAGCTGTTTTTT. Encoded protein: CASRKTTSGRTGELFF.

V and J are TRBV27 and TRBJ2-7, with 10 nucleotides matching TRBD1. V lost 5 bases to trimming and J lost 4 bases; unmatched junction nucleotides: 8. Germline CDR1 reads MNHEY; CDR2 reads SMNVEV (reference sequence). The CDR3 is 15 amino acids. The CDR3 DNA follows: TGTGCCAGCAGTGCTGACAGGGGGCGCGGATACGAGCAGTACTTC. Its protein product is CASSADRGRGYEQYF.

This clone was observed a few times. This sequence joins TRBV7-2 and TRBJ2-3; no clear D. The CDR3 contains 12 residues. Germline CDR1 reads SGHTA; CDR2 reads FQGNSA. Trimming shortened V by 4 bases and J by 1 base, and 3 bases separated the two germline ends. As DNA, the CDR3 is TGTGCCAGCAGCTGGGGCACAGATACGCAGTATTTT. Translated, it gives CASSWGTDTQYF.

The DNA for the CDR3 is TGTGCCAGCAGTACCGGGACAAAAGCTTTCTTT. Amino acids: CASSTGTKAFF. This chain links TRBV25-1 with TRBJ1-1; weak D call: TRBD1 (6 bases). V was clipped by 5 bases and J by 9 bases, with 10 bases between them. This CDR3 contains 11 residues. Germline loops: CDR1 MGHDK, CDR2 SYGVNS.

This chain uses TRBV6-5 with TRBJ2-7; unclear D gene. There are 13 residues in the CDR3. Germline-derived CDR1 and CDR2 are MNHEY and SVGAGI. V was shortened by 5 bases and J by 3 bases, with 11 bases between the two germline ends. CDR3 sequence: CASSPGSNYEQYF. The CDR3 DNA sequence: TGTGCCAGCAGTCCCGGGTCAAACTACGAGCAGTACTTC.

The V and J genes are TRBV30 and TRBJ2-1; no reliable D call. Germline V gene lookup returns CDR1 GTSNPN and CDR2 SVGIG (reference sequence). Trimming pared 1 base from V and 9 bases from J, leaving 7 bases between. There are 11 residues in the CDR3. CDR3 bases: TGTGCCTGGAGTGGGACGGTTGAGCAGTTCTTC. It codes for CAWSGTVEQFF.

The chain employs TRBV6-5 and TRBJ1-1; possible D gene TRBD1, 6 bases. The V gene's germline CDR1 is MNHEY and CDR2 SVGAGI. The germline V and J ends were trimmed by 5 bases and 4 bases, with 11 bases remaining between them. CDR3 size: 13 residues. CDR3 DNA sequence: TGTGCCAGCAGTCGTAAACAGGGCACTGAAGCTTTCTTT. As protein: CASSRKQGTEAFF.